The 28 T cell receptor beta chains reported below all come from one sample, sequenced in a study of cytomegalovirus exposure and HLA in healthy donors. Amplification used 60 Vbeta primers and 13 Jbeta primers. Method: immunoSEQ multiplex PCR; TCRdb's copy keeps in-frame clones and lacks some. There are about 120,000 clones in the sample; about 9.4% occur only once, and approximately 6% lies in the top ten. Sequencing used PBMCs. These receptors all stem from a woman between 35 and 50 years old in good health and CMV-seropositive.

In this sample, this clone turned up a few times. The rearrangement joins TRBV27 to TRBJ1-6; no clear D. The CDR3 is 15 residues long. Germline V gives CDR1 MNHEY, CDR2 SMNVEV (reference sequence). Trimming took 5 bases from V and 6 from J, leaving 14 bases between them. The CDR3, as DNA: TGTGCCAGCAGTACTAACGCGGGCGGTAATTCACCCCTCCACTTT. It is translated as CASSTNAGGNSPLHF.

This clone showed up just a few times. The rearrangement uses TRBV9 and TRBJ1-4; D gene ambiguous. The CDR3 length is 15 residues. CDR1 and CDR2 from the germline V gene are SGDLS and YYNGEE. V was shortened by 0 bases and J by 7 bases, with 13 bases between the two germline ends. The CDR3 region has the DNA TGTGCCAGCAGCGTAGGGTCCGTCGGTCGTGAAAAACTGTTTTTT. It specifies CASSVGSVGREKLFF.

This clone was detected only a few times. V usage is TRBV19 and J usage is TRBJ1-5; maybe TRBD1 (6 bases). Deletions cut 5 bases from V and 1 base from J, with 12 bases between. Per germline, CDR1 LNHDA and CDR2 SQIVND (reference sequence). This CDR3 comprises 15 residues. CDR3 residues: CASSLARGSNQPQHF. DNA for the CDR3: TGTGCCAGTAGTCTGGCCAGGGGAAGCAATCAGCCCCAGCATTTT.

This clone was recorded a few times. The chain couples TRBV19 to TRBJ2-3; perhaps TRBD2 as D (6 bases). Trimming left V 5 bases short and J 2 bases short, with 8 bases between. The germline V gene has CDR1 LNHDA and CDR2 SQIVND (reference sequence). CDR3 length equals 13 residues. The CDR3 loop is CASSWDSTDTQYF. DNA for the CDR3: TGTGCCAGTAGTTGGGACTCCACAGATACGCAGTATTTT.

This clone was recorded a few times. The chain employs TRBV12-5 and TRBJ2-5; 7 nucleotides match TRBD1. J was trimmed by 2 bases and V by 4 bases; bases with no gene match: 10. The CDR3 extends over 16 amino acids. Per germline, CDR1 LGHNT and CDR2 FRNRAP. DNA of the CDR3: TGTGCTAGTGGTTCCCCGGTCCTGACAGGGCAAGAGACCCAGTACTTC. It yields the protein CASGSPVLTGQETQYF.

V and J are TRBV18 and TRBJ1-4; 9 nucleotides line up with TRBD1. In germline, CDR1 is KGHSH, CDR2 LQKENI. With V trimmed by 0 bases and J by 8 bases, 10 bases remained unmatched. CDR3 length: 17 amino acids. DNA for the CDR3: TGTGCCAGCTCACCACCGTTCCCCGGGACAGGGAAGGAAAAACTGTTTTTT. Translated: CASSPPFPGTGKEKLFF. Full variable domain (remainder filled in from reference TRBV18 and TRBJ1-4): NAGVMQNPRHLVRRRGQEARLRCSPMKGHSHVYWYRQLPEEGLKFMVYLQKENIIDESGMPKERFSAEFPKEGPSILRIQQVVRGDSAAYFCASSPPFPGTGKEKLFFGSGTQLSVL.

This clone has only a few counts. The rearrangement links TRBV5-1 to TRBJ2-6, with D possibly TRBD1 on 5 matching bases. The V and J ends lost 0 bases and 0 bases respectively, with 19 bases between them. CDR3 length: 20 amino acids. Germline CDR1 is SGHRS and CDR2 is YFSETQ. The CDR3 DNA reads TGCGCCAGCAGCTTGGAATCAGTCAGGGTTGCCGTCTCTGGGGCCAACGTCCTGACTTTC. Its protein is CASSLESVRVAVSGANVLTF.

This clone came up a few times. The chain carries TRBV7-9 and TRBJ1-5, with D perhaps matching TRBD1 (5 bases). The CDR3 loop spans 14 amino acids. Deletions cut 4 bases from V and 6 bases from J, with 13 bases between. Germline V gene data show CDR1 as SEHNR and CDR2 as FQNEAQ (reference sequence). Written as DNA, the CDR3 is TGTGCCAGCAGCTATTCAGGGTCCGCTCAGCCCCAGCATTTT. This gives the protein CASSYSGSAQPQHF.

The genes are TRBV7-3 and TRBJ1-2; the D gene is possibly TRBD1 (5 bases). The CDR3 has 13 amino acids. Looked up from germline, CDR1 is SGHTA and CDR2 is FQGTGA. V shed 0 bases and J shed 7 bases, with 9 bases lying between them. This CDR3 reads CASSLTQGSGYTF. The CDR3 DNA reads TGTGCCAGCAGCTTAACTCAGGGTAGTGGCTACACCTTC.

To note about this clone: The sample contains more than one DNA sequence encoding this CDR3. This sequence joins TRBV15 and TRBJ2-7; D is possibly TRBD1 (5 bases). The ends were cut back, 0 bases at V and 4 bases at J, with 7 bases in the middle. The germline V gene encodes CDR1 LNHNV and CDR2 YYDKDF (reference sequence). This CDR3 comprises 13 residues. The CDR3 here is CATSRDRGYEQYF. The CDR3 nucleotides read TGTGCCACCAGCAGAGATAGGGGATACGAGCAGTACTTC.

About this clone itself: Other DNA sequences of this sample code for an identical CDR3. J is TRBJ1-5 and V is TRBV19, with D possibly matching TRBD1 (6 bases). Trimming removed 8 bases at V and 3 bases at J, with 14 bases between. This CDR3 spans 14 amino acids. Per germline, CDR1 LNHDA and CDR2 SQIVND (reference sequence). CDR3 amino acids: CASSTDRPNQPQHF. Written as DNA, the CDR3 is TGTGCCAGTTCGACCGACAGGCCCAATCAGCCCCAGCATTTT.

This rearrangement joins TRBV5-6 to TRBJ2-2, with TRBD1 identical over 8 bases. Germline CDR1 reads SGHDT; CDR2 reads YYEEEE. Unmatched junction bases numbered 8, after V lost 4 bases and J lost 3 bases. This CDR3 spans 16 amino acids. The CDR3 nucleotides read TGTGCCAGCAGCAGATGGACAGGGAAGGACACCGGGGAGCTGTTTTTT. Translating it yields CASSRWTGKDTGELFF. The whole variable domain, remainder taken from reference TRBV5-6 and TRBJ2-2, is DAGVTQSPTHLIKTRGQQVTLRCSPKSGHDTVSWYQQALGQGPQFIFQYYEEEERQRGNFPDRFSGHQFPNYSSELNVNALLLGDSALYLCASSRWTGKDTGELFFGEGSRLTVL.

The CDR3 DNA reads as TGTGCCAGCAGCTTGTTCGGACTAGCGGGGGGTCTAACCTACGAGCAGTACTTC. Its protein product is CASSLFGLAGGLTYEQYF. This rearrangement joins TRBV5-6 to TRBJ2-5, with 14 bases matching TRBD2. The assigned J gene may be wrong: the sequence end matches TRBJ2-7 better. This CDR3 spans 18 amino acids. The germline gives CDR1 SGHDT, CDR2 YYEEEE.

This clone was seen more than once but under ten times. This chain uses TRBV28 with TRBJ2-3; 7 bases fit TRBD1. The CDR3 totals 18 residues. Unmatched junction bases numbered 11, after V lost 2 bases and J lost 0 bases. Germline CDR1 MDHEN, CDR2 SYDVKM. Here the CDR3 DNA reads TGTGCCAGCAGTTTACCTTCTCCCAGGGGGATAAGCACAGATACGCAGTATTTT. It encodes CASSLPSPRGISTDTQYF.

A few counts support this clone. The J gene is TRBJ2-5, the V gene TRBV9, with D perhaps matching TRBD1 (6 bases). Looked up from germline, CDR1 is SGDLS and CDR2 is YYNGEE. The V gene lost 0 bases and the J gene lost 9 bases, with 15 bases spanning the gap. The CDR3 totals 14 residues. This CDR3 reads CASSVEETGVAQYF. Here the CDR3 DNA reads TGTGCCAGCAGCGTAGAGGAGACAGGAGTGGCCCAGTACTTC.

Details on this clone: Other DNA sequences within the sample encode an identical CDR3. V and J are TRBV28 and TRBJ1-2; D is unclear. Germline V gene sequence: CDR1 MDHEN, CDR2 SYDVKM. This CDR3 is 13 amino acids long. Trimming pared 2 bases from V and 2 bases from J, leaving 6 bases between. The chain's CDR3 is CASSLGQNYGYTF. CDR3 in DNA: TGTGCCAGCAGTTTAGGGCAGAACTATGGCTACACCTTC.

In this sample, this clone turned up a few times. V usage is TRBV5-1 and J usage is TRBJ2-7; 9 bases match TRBD2. Looked up from germline, CDR1 is SGHRS and CDR2 is YFSETQ. J gave up 2 bases and V 4 bases, and 4 bases lay outside the gene matches. This CDR3 region has 14 residues. CDR3 protein: CASSLGLAPYEQYF. In DNA form, the CDR3 reads TGCGCCAGCAGCCTAGGACTAGCGCCCTACGAGCAGTACTTC. Looking up the rest from reference TRBV5-1 and TRBJ2-7 gives the full variable domain: KAGVTQTPRYLIKTRGQQVTLSCSPISGHRSVSWYQQTPGQGLQFLFEYFSETQRNKGNFPGRFSGRQFSNSRSEMNVSTLELGDSALYLCASSLGLAPYEQYFGPGTRLTVT.

The V gene is TRBV4-1, the J gene TRBJ2-5; D perhaps matches TRBD1 (6 bases). CDR1 and CDR2 from the germline V gene are MGHRA and YSYEKL. Deletions cut 6 bases from V and 3 bases from J, with 14 bases between. This CDR3 has 14 amino acids. The CDR3 protein is CASSHLTGKETQYF. The CDR3 bases are TGCGCCAGCAGTCACTTAACAGGGAAAGAGACCCAGTACTTC.

The rearrangement links TRBV7-2 to TRBJ2-3; D remains unclear. Between the trimmed V and J ends, which lost 2 bases and 6 bases, there was a span of 6 bases. From germline, CDR1 is SGHTA and CDR2 FQGNSA. The CDR3 has 12 amino acids. CDR3 amino acids: CASSLYVDTQYF. CDR3 DNA sequence: TGTGCCAGCAGCTTATATGTGGATACGCAGTATTTT. Combining the CDR3 with reference TRBV7-2 and TRBJ2-3 gives the whole variable domain GAGVSQSPSNKVTEKGKDVELRCDPISGHTALYWYRQSLGQGLEFLIYFQGNSAPDKSGLPSDRFSAERTGGSVSTLTIQRTQQEDSAVYLCASSLYVDTQYFGPGTRLTVL.

The chain employs TRBV27 and TRBJ2-7, with D possibly TRBD2 on 6 matching bases. Germline CDR1 is MNHEY and CDR2 is SMNVEV (reference sequence). The V end lost 6 bases, the J end lost 0 bases, and 15 bases lay between the germline ends. The CDR3 runs 15 residues. The CDR3 sequence is CASRVGGASSYEQYF. Written as DNA, the CDR3 is TGTGCCAGCAGAGTTGGAGGGGCGAGCTCCTACGAGCAGTACTTC.

This clone was found a few times. The chain uses TRBV5-1 and TRBJ1-2, with D possibly TRBD1 on 6 matching bases. CDR3 length: 15 residues. The V end was cut by 4 bases, the J end by 8 bases, with 21 bases between. Germline CDR1 is SGHRS and CDR2 is YFSETQ. The CDR3 region is CASSLADSRFEGYTF. DNA of the CDR3: TGCGCCAGCAGCCTTGCGGACAGCAGGTTTGAGGGCTACACCTTC.

This clone was detected only a few times. The CDR3 DNA sequence: TGTGCCAGCAGTGAAGAGGCGGGGACAGTCTACGAGCAGTACTTC. Its protein is CASSEEAGTVYEQYF. The V gene is TRBV2, the J gene TRBJ2-7, with D possibly TRBD1 on 7 matching bases. Trimming removed 1 base at V and 3 bases at J, with 13 bases between. This CDR3 region has 15 residues. The germline CDR1 and CDR2 sequences are SNHLY and FYNNEI.

This clone was detected only a few times. J is TRBJ2-4 and V is TRBV10-1; 9 nucleotides align to TRBD1. V dropped 10 bases and J dropped 4; count of bases not matched to a gene: 5. The CDR3 has 13 amino acids. Germline CDR1 WNHNN, CDR2 SYGVQD (reference sequence). The CDR3 spells CATSDRGKNIQYF. Written as DNA, the CDR3 is TGCGCCACTTCGGACAGGGGAAAAAACATTCAGTACTTC.

This clone was recorded a few times. The chain is built from TRBV19 and TRBJ1-5; 7 bases agree with TRBD1. The V gene end was trimmed by 8 bases and the J gene end by 3 bases; junction bases not matched to a gene: 4. Germline CDR1 is LNHDA and CDR2 is SQIVND (reference sequence). The CDR3 totals 13 residues. The CDR3 spells CASSGQHNQPQHF. Here the CDR3 DNA reads TGTGCCAGTTCGGGACAGCACAATCAGCCCCAGCATTTT.

V usage is TRBV6-4 and J usage is TRBJ2-3; D gene ambiguous. This CDR3 is built from 15 residues. The germline V gene encodes CDR1 MRHNA and CDR2 SNTAGT. The V gene lost 3 bases and the J gene lost 1 base, with 11 bases spanning the gap. In DNA form, the CDR3 reads TGTGCCAGCAGTGAATCGACGGCGGGCACAGATACGCAGTATTTT. Its translation is CASSESTAGTDTQYF.

This clone was found a few times. The V gene is TRBV10-1, the J gene TRBJ1-5, with D unclear. Trimming shortened V by 3 bases and J by 4 bases, and 7 bases separated the two germline ends. The CDR3 loop spans 13 amino acids. Germline V gives CDR1 WNHNN, CDR2 SYGVQD (reference sequence). CDR3 amino acids: CASSETGNQPQHF. CDR3 in DNA: TGCGCCAGCAGTGAAACGGGAAATCAGCCCCAGCATTTT.

This clone was seen a few times. The chain has TRBV15 and TRBJ2-7; tentatively, D is TRBD2 (5 bases). Germline CDR1 reads LNHNV; CDR2 reads YYDKDF (reference sequence). CDR3 length: 14 residues. Between the trimmed V and J ends, which lost 0 bases and 1 base, there was a span of 7 bases. The CDR3 reads CATSREGGSYEQYF. CDR3 nucleotides: TGTGCCACCAGCAGAGAGGGCGGGTCCTACGAGCAGTACTTC.

This sequence joins TRBV30 and TRBJ2-1; 7 bases line up with TRBD2. Germline V gene sequence: CDR1 GTSNPN, CDR2 SVGIG (reference sequence). Trimming took 3 bases from V and 7 from J; bases not matched to a gene: 3. CDR3 length equals 12 residues. CDR3 protein: CAWSLLANEQFF. CDR3 nucleotide sequence: TGTGCCTGGAGCTTACTAGCGAATGAGCAGTTCTTC.